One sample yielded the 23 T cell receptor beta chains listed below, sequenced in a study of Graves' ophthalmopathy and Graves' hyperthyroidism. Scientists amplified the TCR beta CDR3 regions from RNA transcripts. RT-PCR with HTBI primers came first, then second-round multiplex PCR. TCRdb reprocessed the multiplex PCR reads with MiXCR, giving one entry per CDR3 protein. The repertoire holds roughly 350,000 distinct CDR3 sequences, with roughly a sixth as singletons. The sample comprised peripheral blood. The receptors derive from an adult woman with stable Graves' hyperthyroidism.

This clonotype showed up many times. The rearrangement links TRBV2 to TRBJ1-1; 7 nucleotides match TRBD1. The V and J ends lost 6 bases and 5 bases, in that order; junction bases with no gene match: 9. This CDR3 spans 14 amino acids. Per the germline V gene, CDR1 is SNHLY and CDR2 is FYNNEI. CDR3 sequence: CASSLTGVYTEAFF. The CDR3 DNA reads TGTGCCAGCAGCCTAACAGGGGTTTATACTGAAGCTTTCTTT.

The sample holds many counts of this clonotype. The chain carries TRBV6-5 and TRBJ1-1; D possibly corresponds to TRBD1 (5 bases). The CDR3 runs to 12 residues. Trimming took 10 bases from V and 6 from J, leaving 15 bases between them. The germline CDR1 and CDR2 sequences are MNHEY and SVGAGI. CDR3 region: CATWGPPPEAFF. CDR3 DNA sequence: TGTGCCACCTGGGGCCCACCGCCTGAAGCTTTCTTT.

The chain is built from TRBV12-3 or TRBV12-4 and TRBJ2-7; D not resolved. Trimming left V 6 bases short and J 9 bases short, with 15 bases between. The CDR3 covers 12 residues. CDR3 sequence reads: CASSPPVGGQYF. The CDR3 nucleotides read TGTGCCAGCAGCCCTCCGGTGGGTGGGCAGTACTTC.

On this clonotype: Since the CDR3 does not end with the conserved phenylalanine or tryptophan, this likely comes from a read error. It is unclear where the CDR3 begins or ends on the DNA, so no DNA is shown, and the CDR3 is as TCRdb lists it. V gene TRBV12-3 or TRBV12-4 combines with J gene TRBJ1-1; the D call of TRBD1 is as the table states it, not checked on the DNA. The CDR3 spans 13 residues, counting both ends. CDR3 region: CASLTRAGTESFV.

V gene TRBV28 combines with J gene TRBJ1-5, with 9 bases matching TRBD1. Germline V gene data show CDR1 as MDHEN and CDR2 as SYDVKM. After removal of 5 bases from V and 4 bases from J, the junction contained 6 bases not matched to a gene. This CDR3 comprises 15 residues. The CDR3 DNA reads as TGTGCCAGCAGTCGGGACAGGGCTCGAAATCAGCCCCAGCATTTT. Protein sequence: CASSRDRARNQPQHF. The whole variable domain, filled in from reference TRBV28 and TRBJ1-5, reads DVKVTQSSRYLVKRTGEKVFLECVQDMDHENMFWYRQDPGLGLRLIYFSYDVKMKEKGDIPEGYSVSREKKERFSLILESASTNQTSMYLCASSRDRARNQPQHFGDGTRLSIL.

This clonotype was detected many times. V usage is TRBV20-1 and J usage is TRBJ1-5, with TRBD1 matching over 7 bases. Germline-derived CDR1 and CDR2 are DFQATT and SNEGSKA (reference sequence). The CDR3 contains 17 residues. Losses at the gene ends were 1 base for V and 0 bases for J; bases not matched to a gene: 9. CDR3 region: CSARVRGMLDSNQPQHF. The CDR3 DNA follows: TGCAGTGCTAGAGTCAGGGGGATGCTGGATAGCAATCAGCCCCAGCATTTT.

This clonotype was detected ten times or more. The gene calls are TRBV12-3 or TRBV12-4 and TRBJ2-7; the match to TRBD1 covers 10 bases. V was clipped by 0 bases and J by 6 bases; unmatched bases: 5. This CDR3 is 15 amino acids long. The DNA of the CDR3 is TGTGCCAGCAGTTTAGCGCCCGGGACAGGGGTCGAGCAGTACTTC. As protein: CASSLAPGTGVEQYF.

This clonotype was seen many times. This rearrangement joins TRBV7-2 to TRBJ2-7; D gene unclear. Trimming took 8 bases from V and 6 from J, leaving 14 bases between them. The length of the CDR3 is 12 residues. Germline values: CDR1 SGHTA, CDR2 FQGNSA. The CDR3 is CASVLPPGEQYF. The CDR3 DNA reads TGTGCCAGCGTACTCCCCCCGGGCGAGCAGTACTTC.

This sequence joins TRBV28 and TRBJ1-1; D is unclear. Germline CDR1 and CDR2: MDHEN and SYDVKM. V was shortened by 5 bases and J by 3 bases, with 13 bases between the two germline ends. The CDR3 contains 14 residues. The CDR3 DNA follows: TGTGCCAGCAGTCGATCGATTTGGGACACTGAAGCTTTCTTT. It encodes CASSRSIWDTEAFF.

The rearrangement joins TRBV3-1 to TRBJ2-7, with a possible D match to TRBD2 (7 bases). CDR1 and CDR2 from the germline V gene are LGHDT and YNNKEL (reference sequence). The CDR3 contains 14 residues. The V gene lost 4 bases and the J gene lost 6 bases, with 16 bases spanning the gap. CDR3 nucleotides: TGTGCCAGCAGCCTCGGGGGGCCAAGTTCCGAGCAGTACTTC. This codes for CASSLGGPSSEQYF.

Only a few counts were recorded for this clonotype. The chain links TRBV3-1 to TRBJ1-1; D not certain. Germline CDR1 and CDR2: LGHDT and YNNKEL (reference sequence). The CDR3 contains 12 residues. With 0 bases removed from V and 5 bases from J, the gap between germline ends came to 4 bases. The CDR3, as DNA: TGTGCCAGCAGCCAAGATTGGACTGAAGCTTTCTTT. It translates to CASSQDWTEAFF. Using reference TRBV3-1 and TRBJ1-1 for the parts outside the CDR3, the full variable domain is DTAVSQTPKYLVTQMGNDKSIKCEQNLGHDTMYWYKQDSKKFLKIMFSYNNKELIINETVPNRFSPKSPDKAHLNLHINSLELGDSAVYFCASSQDWTEAFFGQGTRLTVV.

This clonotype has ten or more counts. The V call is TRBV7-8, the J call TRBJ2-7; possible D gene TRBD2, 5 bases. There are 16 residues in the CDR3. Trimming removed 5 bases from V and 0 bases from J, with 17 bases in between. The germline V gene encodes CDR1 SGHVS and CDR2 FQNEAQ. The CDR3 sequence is CASSPGGSAFSYEQYF. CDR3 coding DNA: TGTGCCAGCAGCCCCGGCGGTAGCGCCTTCTCCTACGAGCAGTACTTC.

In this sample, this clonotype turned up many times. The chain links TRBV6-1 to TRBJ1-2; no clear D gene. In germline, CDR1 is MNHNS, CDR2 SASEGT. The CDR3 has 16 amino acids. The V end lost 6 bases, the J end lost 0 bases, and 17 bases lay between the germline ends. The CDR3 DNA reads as TGTGCCAGCAGCTTCCGCTTTGACCTTGCTAACTATGGCTACACCTTC. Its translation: CASSFRFDLANYGYTF.

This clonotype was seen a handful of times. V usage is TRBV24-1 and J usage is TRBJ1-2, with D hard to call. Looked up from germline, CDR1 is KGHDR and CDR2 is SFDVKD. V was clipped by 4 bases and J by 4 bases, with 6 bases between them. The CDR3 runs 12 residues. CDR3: CATSEGSYGYTF. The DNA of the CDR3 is TGTGCCACCAGTGAGGGCAGCTATGGCTACACCTTC.

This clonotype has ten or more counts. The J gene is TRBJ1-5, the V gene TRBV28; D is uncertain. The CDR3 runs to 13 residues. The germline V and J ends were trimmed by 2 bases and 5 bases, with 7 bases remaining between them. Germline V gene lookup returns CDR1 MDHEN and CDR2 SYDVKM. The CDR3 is CASSLAWDQPQHF. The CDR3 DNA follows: TGTGCCAGCAGTTTAGCCTGGGATCAGCCCCAGCATTTT.

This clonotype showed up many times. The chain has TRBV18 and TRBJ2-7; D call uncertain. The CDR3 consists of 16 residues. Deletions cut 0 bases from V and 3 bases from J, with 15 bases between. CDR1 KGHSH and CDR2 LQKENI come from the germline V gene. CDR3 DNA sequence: TGTGCCAGCTCACCACCGTCCGGCCAGACCGTCTACGAGCAGTACTTC. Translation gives CASSPPSGQTVYEQYF. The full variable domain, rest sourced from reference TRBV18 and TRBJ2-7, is NAGVMQNPRHLVRRRGQEARLRCSPMKGHSHVYWYRQLPEEGLKFMVYLQKENIIDESGMPKERFSAEFPKEGPSILRIQQVVRGDSAAYFCASSPPSGQTVYEQYFGPGTRLTVT.

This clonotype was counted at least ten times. The CDR3 loop is CASSPMLGGELFF. For the CDR3, the DNA is TGCGCCAGCAGCCCGATGCTGGGCGGGGAGCTGTTTTTT. The chain has TRBV5-1 and TRBJ2-2, with no clear D. CDR1 is SGHRS, CDR2 YFSETQ, per germline. This CDR3 is 13 amino acids long. Deletions cut 4 bases from V and 7 bases from J, with 11 bases between.

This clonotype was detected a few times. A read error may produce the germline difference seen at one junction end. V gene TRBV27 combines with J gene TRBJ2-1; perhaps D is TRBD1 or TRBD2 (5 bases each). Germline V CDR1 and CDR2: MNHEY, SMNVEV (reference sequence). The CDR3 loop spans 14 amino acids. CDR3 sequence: CACSLEGPYNEQFF. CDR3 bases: TGTGCCTGCAGCCTCGAGGGGCCCTACAATGAGCAGTTCTTC.

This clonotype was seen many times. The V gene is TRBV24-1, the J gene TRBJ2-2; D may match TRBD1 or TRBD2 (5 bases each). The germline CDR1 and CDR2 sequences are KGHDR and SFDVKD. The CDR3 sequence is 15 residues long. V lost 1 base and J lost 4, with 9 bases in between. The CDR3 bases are TGTGCCACCAGTGATTTAGGGACCGGCACCGGGGAGCTGTTTTTT. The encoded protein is CATSDLGTGTGELFF.

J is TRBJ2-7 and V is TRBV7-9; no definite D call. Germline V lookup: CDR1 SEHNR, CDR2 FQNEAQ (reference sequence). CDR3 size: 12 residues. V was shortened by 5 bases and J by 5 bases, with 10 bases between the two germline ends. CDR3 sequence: CASSKDKNEQYF. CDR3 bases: TGTGCCAGCAGCAAAGACAAGAACGAGCAGTACTTC.

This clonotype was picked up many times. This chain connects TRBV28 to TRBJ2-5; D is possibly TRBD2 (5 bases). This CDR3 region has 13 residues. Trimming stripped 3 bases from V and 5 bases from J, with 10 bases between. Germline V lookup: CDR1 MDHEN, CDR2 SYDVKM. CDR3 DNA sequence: TGTGCCAGCAGTTTCACTAGTCAGGAGACCCAGTACTTC. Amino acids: CASSFTSQETQYF.

The CDR3 loop reads CASSFSRGGHAEQYF. As DNA, the CDR3 is TGTGCCAGCAGCTTCTCGCGGGGCGGACACGCCGAGCAGTACTTC. The chain combines TRBV11-2 with TRBJ2-7; tentative D call: TRBD2 (6 bases). Germline lookup yields CDR1 SGHAT and CDR2 FQNNGV. Between the trimmed V and J ends, which lost 3 bases and 6 bases, there was a span of 18 bases. The CDR3 has 15 amino acids.

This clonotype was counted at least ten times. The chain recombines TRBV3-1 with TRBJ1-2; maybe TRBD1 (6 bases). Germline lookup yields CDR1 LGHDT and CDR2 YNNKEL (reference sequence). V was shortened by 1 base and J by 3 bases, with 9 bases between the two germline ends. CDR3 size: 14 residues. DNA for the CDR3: TGTGCCAGCAGCCAAGCGGGGGGCTACTATGGCTACACCTTC. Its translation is CASSQAGGYYGYTF. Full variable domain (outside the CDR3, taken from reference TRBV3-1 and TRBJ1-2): DTAVSQTPKYLVTQMGNDKSIKCEQNLGHDTMYWYKQDSKKFLKIMFSYNNKELIINETVPNRFSPKSPDKAHLNLHINSLELGDSAVYFCASSQAGGYYGYTFGSGTRLTVV.